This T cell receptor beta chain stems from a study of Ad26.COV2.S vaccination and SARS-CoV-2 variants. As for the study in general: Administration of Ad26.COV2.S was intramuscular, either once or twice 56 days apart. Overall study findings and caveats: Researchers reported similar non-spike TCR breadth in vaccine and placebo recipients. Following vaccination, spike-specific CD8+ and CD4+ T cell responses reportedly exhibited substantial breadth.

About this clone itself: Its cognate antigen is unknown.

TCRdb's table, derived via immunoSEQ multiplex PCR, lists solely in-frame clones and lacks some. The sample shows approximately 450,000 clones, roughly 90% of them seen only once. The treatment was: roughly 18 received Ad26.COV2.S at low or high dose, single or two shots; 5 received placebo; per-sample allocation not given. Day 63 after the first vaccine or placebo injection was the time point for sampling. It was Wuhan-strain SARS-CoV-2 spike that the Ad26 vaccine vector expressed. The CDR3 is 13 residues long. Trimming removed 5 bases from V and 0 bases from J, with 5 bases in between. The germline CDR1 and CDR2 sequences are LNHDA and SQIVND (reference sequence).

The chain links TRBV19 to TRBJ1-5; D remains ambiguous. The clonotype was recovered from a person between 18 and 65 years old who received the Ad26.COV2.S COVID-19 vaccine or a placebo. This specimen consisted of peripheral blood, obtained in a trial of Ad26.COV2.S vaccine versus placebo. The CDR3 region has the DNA TGTGCCAGTAGTCCCGATAGCAATCAGCCCCAGCATTTT. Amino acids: CASSPDSNQPQHF.